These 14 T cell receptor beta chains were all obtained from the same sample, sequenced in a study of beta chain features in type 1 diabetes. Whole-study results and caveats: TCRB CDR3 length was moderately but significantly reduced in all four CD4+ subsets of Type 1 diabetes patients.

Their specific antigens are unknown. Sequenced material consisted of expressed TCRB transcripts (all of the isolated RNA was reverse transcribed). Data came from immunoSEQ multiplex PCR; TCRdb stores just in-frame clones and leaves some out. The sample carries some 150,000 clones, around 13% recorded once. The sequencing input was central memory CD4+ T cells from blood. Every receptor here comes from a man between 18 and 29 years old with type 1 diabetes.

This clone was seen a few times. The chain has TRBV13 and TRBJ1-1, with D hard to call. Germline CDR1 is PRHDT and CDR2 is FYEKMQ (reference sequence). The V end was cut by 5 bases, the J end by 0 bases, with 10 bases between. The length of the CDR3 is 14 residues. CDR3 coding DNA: TGTGCCAGCAGCAGCTTATACGTGAACACTGAAGCTTTCTTT. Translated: CASSSLYVNTEAFF.

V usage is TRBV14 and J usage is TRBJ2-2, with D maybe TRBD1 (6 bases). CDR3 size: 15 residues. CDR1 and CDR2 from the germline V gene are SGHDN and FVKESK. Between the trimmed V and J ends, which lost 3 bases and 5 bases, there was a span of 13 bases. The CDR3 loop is CASSQVDRKTGELFF. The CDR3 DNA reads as TGTGCCAGCAGCCAGGTCGACAGGAAAACCGGGGAGCTGTTTTTT.

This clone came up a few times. The CDR3 bases are TGCGCCAGCAGCTTGGCCGTTACAGATACGCAGTATTTT. It codes for CASSLAVTDTQYF. The chain recombines TRBV5-1 with TRBJ2-3; D unclear. The CDR3 runs to 13 residues. V lost 0 bases to trimming and J lost 3 bases, with 5 bases between them. In germline, CDR1 is SGHRS, CDR2 YFSETQ.

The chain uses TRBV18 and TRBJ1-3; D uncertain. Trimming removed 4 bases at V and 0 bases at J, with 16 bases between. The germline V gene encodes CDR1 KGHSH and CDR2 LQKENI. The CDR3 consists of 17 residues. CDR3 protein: CASSLFGTASSGNTIYF. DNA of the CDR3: TGTGCCAGCTCACTCTTTGGCACAGCGAGCTCTGGAAACACCATATATTTT.

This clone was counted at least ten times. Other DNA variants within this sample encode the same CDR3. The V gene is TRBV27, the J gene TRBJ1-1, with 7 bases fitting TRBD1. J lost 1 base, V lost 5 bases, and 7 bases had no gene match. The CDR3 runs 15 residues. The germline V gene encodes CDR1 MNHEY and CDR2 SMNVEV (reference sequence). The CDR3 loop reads CASSTRTGRNTEAFF. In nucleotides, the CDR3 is TGTGCCAGCAGTACACGGACAGGCAGGAACACTGAAGCTTTCTTT.

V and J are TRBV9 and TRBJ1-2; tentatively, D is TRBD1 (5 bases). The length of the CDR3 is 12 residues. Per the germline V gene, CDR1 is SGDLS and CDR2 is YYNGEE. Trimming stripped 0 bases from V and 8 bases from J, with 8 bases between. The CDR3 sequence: CASSVDSGGYTF. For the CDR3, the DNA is TGTGCCAGCAGCGTAGACTCAGGGGGCTACACCTTC.

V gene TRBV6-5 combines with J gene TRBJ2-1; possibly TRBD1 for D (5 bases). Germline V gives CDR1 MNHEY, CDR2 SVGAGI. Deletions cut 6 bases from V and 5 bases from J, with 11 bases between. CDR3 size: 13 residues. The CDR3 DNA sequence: TGTGCCAGCAGGCCCGACAGTCACAATGAGCAGTTCTTC. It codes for CASRPDSHNEQFF.

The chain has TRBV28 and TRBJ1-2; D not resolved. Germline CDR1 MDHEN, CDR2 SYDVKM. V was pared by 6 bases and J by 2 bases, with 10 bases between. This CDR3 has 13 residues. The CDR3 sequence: CASRKGINYGYTF. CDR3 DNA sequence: TGTGCCAGCAGAAAGGGTATCAACTATGGCTACACCTTC.

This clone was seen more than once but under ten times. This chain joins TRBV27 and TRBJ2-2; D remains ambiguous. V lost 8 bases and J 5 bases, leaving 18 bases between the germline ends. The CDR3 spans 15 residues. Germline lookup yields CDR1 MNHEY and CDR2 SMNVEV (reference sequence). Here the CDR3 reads CASRPPVAWTGELFF. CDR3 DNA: TGTGCCAGCCGCCCCCCGGTGGCTTGGACCGGGGAGCTGTTTTTT.

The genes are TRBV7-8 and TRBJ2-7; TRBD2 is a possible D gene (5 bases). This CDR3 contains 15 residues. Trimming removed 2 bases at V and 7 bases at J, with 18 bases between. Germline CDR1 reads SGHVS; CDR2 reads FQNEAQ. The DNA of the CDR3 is TGTGCCAGCAGCTTAAGGGAGACGGAGGAACAAGAGCAGTACTTC. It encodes CASSLRETEEQEQYF.

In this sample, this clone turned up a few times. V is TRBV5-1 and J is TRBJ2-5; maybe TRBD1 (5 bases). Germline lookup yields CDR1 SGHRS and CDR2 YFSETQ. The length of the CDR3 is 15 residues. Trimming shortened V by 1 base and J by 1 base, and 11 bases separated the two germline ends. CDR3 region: CASSLSGRAQETQYF. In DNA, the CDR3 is TGCGCCAGCAGCTTGTCGGGCAGGGCCCAAGAGACCCAGTACTTC.

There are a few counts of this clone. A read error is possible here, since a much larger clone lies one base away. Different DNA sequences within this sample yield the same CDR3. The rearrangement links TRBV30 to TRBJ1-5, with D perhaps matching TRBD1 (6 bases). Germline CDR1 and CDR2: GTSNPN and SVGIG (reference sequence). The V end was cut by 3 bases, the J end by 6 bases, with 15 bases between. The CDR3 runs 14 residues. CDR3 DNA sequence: TGTGCCTGGAGCGGGCAGGAGGGGGGTCAGCCCCAGCATTTT. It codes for CAWSGQEGGQPQHF.

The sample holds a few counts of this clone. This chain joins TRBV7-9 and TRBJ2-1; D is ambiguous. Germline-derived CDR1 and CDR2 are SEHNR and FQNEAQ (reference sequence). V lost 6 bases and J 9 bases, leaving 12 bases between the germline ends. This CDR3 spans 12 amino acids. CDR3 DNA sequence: TGTGCCAGCAGACAACAAGCCGGTGAGCAGTTCTTC. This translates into CASRQQAGEQFF.

The CDR3 nucleotides read TGTGCCACCAGCAGAGATGGCAGGGCAGGTCAGCCCCAGCATTTT. This translates into CATSRDGRAGQPQHF. V and J are TRBV15 and TRBJ1-5; D is perhaps TRBD1 (5 bases). The CDR3 runs 15 residues. CDR1 is LNHNV and CDR2 is YYDKDF in the germline V gene (reference sequence). Trimming removed 0 bases at V and 6 bases at J, with 12 bases between.